The clone carrying this T cell receptor beta chain was counted only a few times. This entry comes from a study of blood T cell repertoires in COVID-19. Libraries were prepared by immunoSEQ multiplex PCR; TCRdb keeps only in-frame clonotypes and omits some of them. The sample yields about 280,000 clones, more than 85% seen once. This clonotype originated in a middle-aged man with acute or convalescent COVID-19. The sequenced sample was peripheral blood.

CDR3 nucleotide sequence: TGTGCCAGCAGCTCGATAGTGAACACTGAAGCTTTCTTT. Translating gives CASSSIVNTEAFF. This rearrangement joins TRBV13 to TRBJ1-1; D uncertain. The CDR3 contains 13 residues. The V end lost 4 bases, the J end lost 0 bases, and 6 bases lay between the germline ends. Germline V CDR1 and CDR2: PRHDT, FYEKMQ (reference sequence).